The present TCR beta chain was sequenced within a study of T cells expressing NK-cell markers. Looking at the study overall: Source material for TCR beta repertoires consisted of sorted CD3+CD56+NKG2C+, CD3+CD56+NKG2C- and CD3+CD56-NKG2C+ T cells. Study results and limitations: More than 5 donors had dominant NKG2C+ clonotypes that comprised about 1.0-7.5% of their CD8+ T cells.

5'RACE template switching built TCR beta cDNA with unique molecular identifiers. TCRdb re-analyzed the 5' RACE reads; it lists each CDR3 protein once, without DNA. The sample includes 400,000 to 450,000 distinct CDR3 sequences. Of note for this clonotype: Its antigen is as yet unknown.

CDR3 size: 12 residues. Germline CDR1 is DFQATT and CDR2 is SNEGSKA (reference sequence). Sequenced material: blood T cells: a sorted CD56 or NKG2C T cell subset, CD4+ or CD8+ T cells, or bulk PBMC T cells (not recorded which). The clonotype originates from a woman aged 18 to 75 in good health. V and J are TRBV20-1 and TRBJ2-7; the D call from TCRdb, TRBD2, cannot be confirmed without DNA. This CDR3 is CSAREQGSEQYF.